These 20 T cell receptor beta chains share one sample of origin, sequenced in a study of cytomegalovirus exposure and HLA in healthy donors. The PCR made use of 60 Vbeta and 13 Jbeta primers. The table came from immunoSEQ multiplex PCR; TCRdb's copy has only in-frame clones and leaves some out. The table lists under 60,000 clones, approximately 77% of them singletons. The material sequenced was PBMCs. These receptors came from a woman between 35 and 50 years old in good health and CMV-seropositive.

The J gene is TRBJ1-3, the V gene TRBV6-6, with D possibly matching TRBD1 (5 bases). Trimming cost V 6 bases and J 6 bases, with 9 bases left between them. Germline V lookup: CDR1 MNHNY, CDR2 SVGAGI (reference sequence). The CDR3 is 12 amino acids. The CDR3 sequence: CASRGTPNTIYF. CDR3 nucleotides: TGTGCCAGCAGGGGGACTCCAAACACCATATATTTT.

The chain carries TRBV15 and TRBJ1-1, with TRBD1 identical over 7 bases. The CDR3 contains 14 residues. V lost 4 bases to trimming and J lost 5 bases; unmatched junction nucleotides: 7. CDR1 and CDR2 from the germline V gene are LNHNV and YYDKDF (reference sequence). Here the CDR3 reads CATSKGQPSTEAFF. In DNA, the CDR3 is TGTGCCACCAGCAAGGGACAGCCTTCGACTGAAGCTTTCTTT.

CDR3 loop: CASSTPPGTQYF. CDR3 in DNA: TGTGCCAGCAGCACCCCCCCGGGGACCCAGTACTTC. This sequence joins TRBV9 and TRBJ2-5; D call uncertain. The germline V gene encodes CDR1 SGDLS and CDR2 YYNGEE. Trimming stripped 4 bases from V and 7 bases from J, with 11 bases between. This CDR3 is built from 12 residues. The variable domain in full, with the rest retrieved from reference TRBV9 and TRBJ2-5, is DSGVTQTPKHLITATGQRVTLRCSPRSGDLSVYWYQQSLDQGLQFLIQYYNGEERAKGNILERFSAQQFPDLHSELNLSSLELGDSALYFCASSTPPGTQYFGPGTRLLVL.

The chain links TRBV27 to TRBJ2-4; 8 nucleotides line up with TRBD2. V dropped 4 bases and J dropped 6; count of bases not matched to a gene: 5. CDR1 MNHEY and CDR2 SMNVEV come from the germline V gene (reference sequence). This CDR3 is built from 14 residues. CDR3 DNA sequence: TGTGCCAGCAGTTACGCTAGCGGGCTAAACATTCAGTACTTC. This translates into CASSYASGLNIQYF.

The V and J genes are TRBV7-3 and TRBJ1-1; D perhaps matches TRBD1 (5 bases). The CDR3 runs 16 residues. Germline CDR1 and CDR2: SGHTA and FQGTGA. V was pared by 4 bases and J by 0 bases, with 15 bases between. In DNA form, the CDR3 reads TGTGCCAGCAGCTCGACAAAGACAGTTTTGAACACTGAAGCTTTCTTT. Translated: CASSSTKTVLNTEAFF.

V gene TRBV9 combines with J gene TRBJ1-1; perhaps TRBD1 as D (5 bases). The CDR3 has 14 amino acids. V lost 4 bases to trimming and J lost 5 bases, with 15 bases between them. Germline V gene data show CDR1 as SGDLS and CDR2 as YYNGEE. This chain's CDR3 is CASSSEGFSTEAFF. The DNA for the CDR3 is TGTGCCAGCAGCTCGGAGGGGTTTTCAACTGAAGCTTTCTTT.

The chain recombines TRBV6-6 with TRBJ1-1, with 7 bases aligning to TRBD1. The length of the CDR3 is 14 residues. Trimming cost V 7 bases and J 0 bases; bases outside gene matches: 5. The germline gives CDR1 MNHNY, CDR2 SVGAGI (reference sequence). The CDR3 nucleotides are TGTGCCAGCATCCGGGACAGTATGAACACTGAAGCTTTCTTT. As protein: CASIRDSMNTEAFF.

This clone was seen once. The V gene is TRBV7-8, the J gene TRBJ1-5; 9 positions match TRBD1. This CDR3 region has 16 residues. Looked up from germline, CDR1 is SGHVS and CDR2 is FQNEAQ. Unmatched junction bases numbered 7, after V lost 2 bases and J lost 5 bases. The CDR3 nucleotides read TGTGCCAGCAGCTTAATTAGGGACAGGGCCCATCAGCCCCAGCATTTT. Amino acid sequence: CASSLIRDRAHQPQHF.

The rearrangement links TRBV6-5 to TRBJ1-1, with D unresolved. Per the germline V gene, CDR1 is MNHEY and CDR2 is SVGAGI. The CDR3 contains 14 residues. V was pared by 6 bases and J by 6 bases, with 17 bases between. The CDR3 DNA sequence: TGTGCCAGCAGCAGAACAGCTTCGAAGGCTGAAGCTTTCTTT. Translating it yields CASSRTASKAEAFF.

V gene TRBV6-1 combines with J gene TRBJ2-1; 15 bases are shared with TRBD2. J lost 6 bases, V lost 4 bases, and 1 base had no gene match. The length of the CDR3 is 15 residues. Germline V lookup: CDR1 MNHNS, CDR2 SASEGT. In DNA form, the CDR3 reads TGTGCCAGCAGTGGGACTAGCGGGGGGGCCAATGAGCAGTTCTTC. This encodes CASSGTSGGANEQFF.

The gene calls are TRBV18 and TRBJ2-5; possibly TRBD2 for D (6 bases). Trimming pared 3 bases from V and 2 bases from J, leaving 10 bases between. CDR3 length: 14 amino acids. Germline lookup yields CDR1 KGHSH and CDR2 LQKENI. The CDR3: CASSPAGKQETQYF. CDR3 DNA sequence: TGTGCCAGCTCACCGGCGGGGAAACAAGAGACCCAGTACTTC.

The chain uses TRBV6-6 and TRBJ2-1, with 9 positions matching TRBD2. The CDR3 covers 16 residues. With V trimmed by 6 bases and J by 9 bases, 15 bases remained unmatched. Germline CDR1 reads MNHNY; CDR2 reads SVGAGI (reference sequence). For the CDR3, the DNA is TGTGCCAGCAGACCGCCCGCCGGGACTAGCAGTACTGAGCAGTTCTTC. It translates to CASRPPAGTSSTEQFF.

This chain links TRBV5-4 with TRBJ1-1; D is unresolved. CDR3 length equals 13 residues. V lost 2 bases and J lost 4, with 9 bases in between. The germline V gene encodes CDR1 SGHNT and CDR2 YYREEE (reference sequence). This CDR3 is CASSFMPSTEAFF. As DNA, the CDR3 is TGTGCCAGCAGCTTTATGCCTAGCACTGAAGCTTTCTTT.

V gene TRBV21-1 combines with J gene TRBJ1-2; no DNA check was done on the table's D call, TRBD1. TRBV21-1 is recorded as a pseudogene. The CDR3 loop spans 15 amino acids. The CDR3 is CASSKRTGDFYGYTF. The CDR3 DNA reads TGTGCCAGCAGCAAACGGACAGGAGACTTCTATGGCTACACCTTC.

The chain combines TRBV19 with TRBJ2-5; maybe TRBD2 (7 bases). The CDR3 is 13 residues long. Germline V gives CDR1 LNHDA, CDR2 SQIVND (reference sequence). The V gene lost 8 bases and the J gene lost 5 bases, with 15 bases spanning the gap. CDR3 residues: CASGPGGPETQYF. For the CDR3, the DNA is TGTGCCAGTGGTCCCGGGGGGCCTGAGACCCAGTACTTC.

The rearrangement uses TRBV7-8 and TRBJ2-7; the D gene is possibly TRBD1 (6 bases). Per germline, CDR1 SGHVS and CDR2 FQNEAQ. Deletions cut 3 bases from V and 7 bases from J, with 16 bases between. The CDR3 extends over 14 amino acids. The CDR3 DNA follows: TGTGCCAGCAGCTTTGCAGGGGTTACTAAGGAGCAGTACTTC. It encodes CASSFAGVTKEQYF.

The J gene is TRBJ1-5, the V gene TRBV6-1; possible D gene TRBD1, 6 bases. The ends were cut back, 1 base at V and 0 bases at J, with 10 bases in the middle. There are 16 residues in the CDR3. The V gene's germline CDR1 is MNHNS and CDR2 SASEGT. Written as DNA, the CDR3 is TGTGCCAGCAGTGAAGGGGGACATTATAGCAATCAGCCCCAGCATTTT. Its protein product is CASSEGGHYSNQPQHF.

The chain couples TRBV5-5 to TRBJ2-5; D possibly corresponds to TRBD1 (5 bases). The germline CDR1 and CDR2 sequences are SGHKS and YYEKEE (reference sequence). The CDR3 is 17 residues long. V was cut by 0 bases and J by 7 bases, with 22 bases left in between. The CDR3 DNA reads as TGTGCCAGCAGCTTGGTACAGAGTGGGGCCGAACTGGGGACCCAGTACTTC. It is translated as CASSLVQSGAELGTQYF.

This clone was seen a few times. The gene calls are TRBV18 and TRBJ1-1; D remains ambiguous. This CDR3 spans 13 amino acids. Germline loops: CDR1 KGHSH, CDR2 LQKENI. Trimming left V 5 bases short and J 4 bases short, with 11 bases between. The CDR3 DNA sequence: TGTGCCAGCTCAGGATCCCGGAGCACTGAAGCTTTCTTT. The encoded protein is CASSGSRSTEAFF.

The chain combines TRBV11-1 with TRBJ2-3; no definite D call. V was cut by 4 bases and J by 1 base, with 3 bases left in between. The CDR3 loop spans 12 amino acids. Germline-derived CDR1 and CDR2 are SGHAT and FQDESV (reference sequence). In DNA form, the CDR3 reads TGTGCCAGCAGCTCCGGCACAGATACGCAGTATTTT. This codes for CASSSGTDTQYF. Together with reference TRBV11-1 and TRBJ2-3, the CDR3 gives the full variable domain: EAEVAQSPRYKITEKSQAVAFWCDPISGHATLYWYRQILGQGPELLVQFQDESVVDDSQLPKDRFSAERLKGVDSTLKIQPAELGDSAMYLCASSSGTDTQYFGPGTRLTVL.